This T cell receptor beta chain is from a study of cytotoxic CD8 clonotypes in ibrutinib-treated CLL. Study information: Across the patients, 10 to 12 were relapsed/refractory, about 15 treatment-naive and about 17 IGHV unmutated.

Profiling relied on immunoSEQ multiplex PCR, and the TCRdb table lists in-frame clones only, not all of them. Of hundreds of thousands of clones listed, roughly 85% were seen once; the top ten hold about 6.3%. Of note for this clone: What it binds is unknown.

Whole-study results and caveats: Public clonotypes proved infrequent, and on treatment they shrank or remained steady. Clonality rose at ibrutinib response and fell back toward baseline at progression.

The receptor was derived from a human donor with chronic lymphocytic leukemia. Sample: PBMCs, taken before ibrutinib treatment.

The CDR3 DNA is TGTGCCAGCAGCCCAACGGGGCAGGGGAGGCCCGAGCAGTACTTC. It translates to CASSPTGQGRPEQYF. The gene calls are TRBV7-6 and TRBJ2-7; D is tentatively TRBD1 or TRBD2 (6 bases each). Germline-derived CDR1 and CDR2 are SGHVS and FNYEAQ. The CDR3 is 15 amino acids. V lost 5 bases and J 6 bases, leaving 20 bases between the germline ends.